These 15 T cell receptor beta chains came from one sample sequenced in a study of T cells in localized non-small cell lung cancer. Sequencing was performed with immunoSEQ multiplex PCR; in TCRdb, only in-frame clones are kept and a portion is missing. The sample has around 3,000 clones, around 30% seen once. This specimen was lung tumor tissue, taken before any cancer treatment. Receptors were obtained from a woman aged 40-69 years with stage I squamous cell lung carcinoma.

This chain links TRBV28 with TRBJ2-7; 15 bases align to TRBD2. The CDR3 consists of 21 residues. Per the germline V gene, CDR1 is MDHEN and CDR2 is SYDVKM. Trimming removed 5 bases from V and 2 bases from J; junction bases left unmatched: 19. The CDR3 reads CASSPITRSAGTSGGPYEQYF. The DNA for the CDR3 is TGTGCCAGCAGTCCCATTACCCGTTCCGCCGGGACTAGCGGGGGGCCCTACGAGCAGTACTTC.

V gene TRBV19 combines with J gene TRBJ1-5, with 8 positions matching TRBD1. Losses at the gene ends were 3 bases for V and 5 bases for J; bases not matched to a gene: 6. The germline gives CDR1 LNHDA, CDR2 SQIVND (reference sequence). The CDR3 contains 15 residues. CDR3 region: CASSIFRGQDQPQHF. The DNA for the CDR3 is TGTGCCAGTAGTATTTTCAGGGGGCAGGATCAGCCCCAGCATTTT. Looking up the rest from reference TRBV19 and TRBJ1-5 gives the full variable domain: DGGITQSPKYLFRKEGQNVTLSCEQNLNHDAMYWYRQDPGQGLRLIYYSQIVNDFQKGDIAEGYSVSREKKESFPLTVTSAQKNPTAFYLCASSIFRGQDQPQHFGDGTRLSIL.

V is TRBV28 and J is TRBJ1-2; a possible D gene is TRBD1 (6 bases). This CDR3 comprises 14 residues. Germline V gene lookup returns CDR1 MDHEN and CDR2 SYDVKM. Trimming cost V 3 bases and J 7 bases, with 15 bases left between them. The CDR3 DNA reads as TGTGCCAGCAGTTTTAATAGGGGGTCGCGTGGCTACACCTTC. Protein: CASSFNRGSRGYTF.

The rearrangement links TRBV6-8 to TRBJ2-2, with D perhaps matching TRBD2 (6 bases). The V end was cut by 6 bases, the J end by 5 bases, with 19 bases between. The CDR3 has 16 residues. Germline-derived CDR1 and CDR2 are MNHGY and SAAAGT. CDR3 sequence (DNA): TGTGCCAGCAGCCCGTGGCGGGCCGGAGGGACCGGGGAGCTGTTTTTT. Translated, it gives CASSPWRAGGTGELFF.

The chain's CDR3 is CAWSRGSSDTQYF. In DNA, the CDR3 is TGTGCCTGGAGTCGCGGGAGTAGCGATACGCAGTATTTT. This chain links TRBV30 with TRBJ2-3; 7 positions agree with TRBD2. The V gene's germline CDR1 is GTSNPN and CDR2 SVGIG (reference sequence). This CDR3 comprises 13 residues. J lost 6 bases, V lost 2 bases, and 5 bases had no gene match.

In its sample, this clone is hyperexpanded. The rearrangement uses TRBV28 and TRBJ1-1; D possibly corresponds to TRBD1 (5 bases). V lost 5 bases to trimming and J lost 3 bases, with 16 bases between them. The CDR3 extends over 15 amino acids. Germline CDR1 and CDR2: MDHEN and SYDVKM. CDR3 DNA sequence: TGTGCCAGCAGTCCACCGTGGGTCAGGGACACTGAAGCTTTCTTT. It translates to CASSPPWVRDTEAFF.

The chain couples TRBV30 to TRBJ2-1; D call uncertain. The length of the CDR3 is 11 residues. V lost 1 base to trimming and J lost 4 bases, with 2 bases between them. Germline values: CDR1 GTSNPN, CDR2 SVGIG (reference sequence). The CDR3 DNA follows: TGTGCCTGGAGTGAATACAATGAGCAGTTCTTC. The encoded protein is CAWSEYNEQFF.

The J gene is TRBJ1-5, the V gene TRBV19; tentative D call: TRBD1 (5 bases). The CDR3 is 13 amino acids. Germline V CDR1 and CDR2: LNHDA, SQIVND (reference sequence). Trimming cost V 7 bases and J 3 bases, with 10 bases left between them. DNA for the CDR3: TGTGCCAGTAATAGGGACCTCAATCAGCCCCAGCATTTT. Translating it yields CASNRDLNQPQHF.

The chain links TRBV9 to TRBJ1-1; 7 nucleotides match TRBD1. The V gene end was trimmed by 4 bases and the J gene end by 6 bases; junction bases not matched to a gene: 3. CDR1 SGDLS and CDR2 YYNGEE come from the germline V gene. This CDR3 contains 12 residues. CDR3 protein: CASSIGTAEAFF. CDR3 nucleotides: TGTGCCAGCAGCATAGGGACAGCTGAAGCTTTCTTT.

This clone is termed medium-sized (0.01 to 0.1%). V usage is TRBV6-8 and J usage is TRBJ1-2; 10 bases are a match to TRBD1. Looked up from germline, CDR1 is MNHGY and CDR2 is SAAAGT. Unmatched junction bases numbered 18, after V lost 10 bases and J lost 7 bases. This CDR3 spans 16 amino acids. CDR3 protein: CAIRSIRDRGNRGYTF. CDR3 in DNA: TGTGCCATCAGGAGCATCCGGGACAGGGGAAATCGTGGCTACACCTTC.

This rearrangement joins TRBV25-1 to TRBJ2-7; D tentatively reads TRBD1 or TRBD2 (7 bases each). V lost 4 bases, J lost 2 bases, and 24 bases lay in between. The CDR3 totals 18 residues. CDR1 is MGHDK, CDR2 SYGVNS, per germline. CDR3 loop: CASSGKGALREKTYEQYF. The DNA for the CDR3 is TGTGCCAGCAGTGGGAAGGGGGCTTTGCGGGAGAAGACCTACGAGCAGTACTTC.

The chain combines TRBV28 with TRBJ1-2, with D unresolved. The V end lost 4 bases, the J end lost 1 base, and 7 bases lay between the germline ends. CDR3 size: 13 residues. Germline V gene sequence: CDR1 MDHEN, CDR2 SYDVKM. This CDR3 is CASSSGFNYGYTF. As DNA, the CDR3 is TGTGCCAGCAGTTCTGGGTTTAACTATGGCTACACCTTC.

The rearrangement links TRBV6-8 to TRBJ1-3, with D perhaps matching TRBD1 (6 bases). From germline, CDR1 is MNHGY and CDR2 SAAAGT. The CDR3 loop spans 12 amino acids. V gave up 7 bases and J gave up 9 bases, with 13 bases separating them. The DNA of the CDR3 is TGTGCCAGCACCGACAGGTTTGGCACCATATATTTT. It specifies CASTDRFGTIYF.

This clone was counted a few times. The gene calls are TRBV28 and TRBJ1-1; D is uncertain. The CDR3 runs 15 residues. V shed 3 bases and J shed 0 bases, with 11 bases lying between them. Germline CDR1 reads MDHEN; CDR2 reads SYDVKM. The CDR3 DNA follows: TGTGCCAGCAGTTTTCGGGCCATCATGAACACTGAAGCTTTCTTT. Protein sequence: CASSFRAIMNTEAFF.

By sample share, this clone is medium-sized. This chain connects TRBV6-8 to TRBJ2-7; 7 bases align to TRBD2. The CDR3 is 15 residues long. The V and J ends lost 2 bases and 1 base, in that order; junction bases with no gene match: 5. Germline V lookup: CDR1 MNHGY, CDR2 SAAAGT. CDR3 amino acids: CASSYGTGGSYEQYF. The CDR3 DNA follows: TGTGCCAGCAGTTACGGTACGGGGGGATCCTACGAGCAGTACTTC.